This T cell receptor (beta chain) was sequenced in a study of T cell changes during pregnancy in multiple sclerosis. Sequencing was performed with immunoSEQ multiplex PCR; in TCRdb, only in-frame clones are kept and a portion is missing. The sample records over 50,000 clones, about 83% being singletons. Germline CDR1 and CDR2: SEHNR and FQNEAQ (reference sequence). Trimming took off 3 bases at V and 4 bases at J, with 12 bases between the two ends. The CDR3 totals 14 residues. The chain employs TRBV7-9 and TRBJ1-2; tentative D call: TRBD1 (5 bases). Sequencing was carried out using peripheral blood from another person, used as feeder cells. The source is a human donor whose cells served as feeder cells for cultures in a pregnancy study. CDR3 protein: CASSFSTDFYGYTF. In DNA form, the CDR3 reads TGTGCCAGCAGCTTTTCGACAGACTTCTATGGCTACACCTTC. The entire variable domain, with the rest obtained from reference TRBV7-9 and TRBJ1-2, is as follows: DTGVSQNPRHKITKRGQNVTFRCDPISEHNRLYWYRQTLGQGPEFLTYFQNEAQLEKSRLLSDRFSAERPKGSFSTLEIQRTEQGDSAMYLCASSFSTDFYGYTFGSGTRLTVV.